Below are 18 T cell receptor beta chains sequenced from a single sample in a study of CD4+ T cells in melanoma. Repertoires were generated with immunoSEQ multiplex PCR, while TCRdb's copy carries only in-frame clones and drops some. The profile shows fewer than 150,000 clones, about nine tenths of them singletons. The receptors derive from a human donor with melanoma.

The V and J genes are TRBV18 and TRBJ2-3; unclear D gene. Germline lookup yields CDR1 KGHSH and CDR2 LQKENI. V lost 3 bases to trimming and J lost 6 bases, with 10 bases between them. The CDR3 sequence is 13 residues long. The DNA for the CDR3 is TGTGCCAGCTCACCTGGGGTTGTGGATACGCAGTATTTT. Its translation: CASSPGVVDTQYF.

CDR3 sequence (DNA): TGCAGCGTGGGGGCGGGGGCCGACACTGAAGCTTTCTTT. Protein product: CSVGAGADTEAFF. The chain has TRBV29-1 and TRBJ1-1, with a tentative D call TRBD1 (6 bases). Between the trimmed V and J ends, which lost 6 bases and 3 bases, there was a span of 14 bases. The CDR3 loop spans 13 amino acids. Germline lookup yields CDR1 SQVTM and CDR2 ANQGSEA. The whole variable domain, filled in from reference TRBV29-1 and TRBJ1-1, reads SAVISQKPSRDICQRGTSLTIQCQVDSQVTMMFWYRQQPGQSLTLIATANQGSEATYESGFVIDKFPISRPNLTFSTLTVSNMSPEDSSIYLCSVGAGADTEAFFGQGTRLTVV.

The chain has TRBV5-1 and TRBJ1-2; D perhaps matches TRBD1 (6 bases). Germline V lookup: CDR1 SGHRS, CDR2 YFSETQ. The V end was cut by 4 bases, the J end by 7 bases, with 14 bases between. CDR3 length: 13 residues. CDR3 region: CASSARGSVGYTF. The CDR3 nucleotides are TGCGCCAGCAGCGCGAGGGGGTCCGTTGGCTACACCTTC.

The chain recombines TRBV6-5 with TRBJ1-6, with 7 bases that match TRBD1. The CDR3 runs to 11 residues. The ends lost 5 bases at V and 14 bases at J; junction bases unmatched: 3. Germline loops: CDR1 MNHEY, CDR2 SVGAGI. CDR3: CASSDRVALHF. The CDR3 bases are TGTGCCAGCAGTGACAGGGTAGCCCTCCACTTT.

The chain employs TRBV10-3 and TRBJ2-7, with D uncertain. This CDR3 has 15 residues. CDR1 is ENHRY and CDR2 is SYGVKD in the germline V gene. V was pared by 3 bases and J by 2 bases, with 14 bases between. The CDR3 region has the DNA TGTGCCATCAGTGATCGGCCGGGCCCTGCCTACGAGCAGTACTTC. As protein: CAISDRPGPAYEQYF.

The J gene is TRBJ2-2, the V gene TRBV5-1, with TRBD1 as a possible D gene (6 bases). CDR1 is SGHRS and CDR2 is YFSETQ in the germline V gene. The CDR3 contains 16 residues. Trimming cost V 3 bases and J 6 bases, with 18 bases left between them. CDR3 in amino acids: CASSSINSGVAGELFF. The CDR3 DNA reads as TGCGCCAGCAGCTCTATTAATTCAGGGGTTGCCGGGGAGCTGTTTTTT.

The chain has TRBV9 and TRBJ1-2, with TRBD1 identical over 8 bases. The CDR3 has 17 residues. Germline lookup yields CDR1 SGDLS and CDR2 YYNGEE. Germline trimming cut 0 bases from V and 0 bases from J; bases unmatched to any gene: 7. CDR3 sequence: CASSVDRTGRANYGYTF. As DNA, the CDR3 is TGTGCCAGCAGCGTAGATCGGACAGGGCGGGCTAACTATGGCTACACCTTC.

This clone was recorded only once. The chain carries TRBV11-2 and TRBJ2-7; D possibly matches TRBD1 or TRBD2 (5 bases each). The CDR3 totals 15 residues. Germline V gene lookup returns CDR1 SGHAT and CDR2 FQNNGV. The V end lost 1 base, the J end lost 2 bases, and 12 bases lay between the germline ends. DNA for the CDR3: TGTGCCAGCAGCTTAGCCGGGACCGCCACCTACGAGCAGTACTTC. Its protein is CASSLAGTATYEQYF. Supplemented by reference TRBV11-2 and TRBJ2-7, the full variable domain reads EAGVAQSPRYKIIEKRQSVAFWCNPISGHATLYWYQQILGQGPKLLIQFQNNGVVDDSQLPKDRFSAERLKGVDSTLKIQPAKLEDSAVYLCASSLAGTATYEQYFGPGTRLTVT.

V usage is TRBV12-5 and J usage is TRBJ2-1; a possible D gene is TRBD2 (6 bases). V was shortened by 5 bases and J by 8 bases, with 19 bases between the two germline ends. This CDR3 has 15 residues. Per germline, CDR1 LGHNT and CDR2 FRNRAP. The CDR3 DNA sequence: TGTGCTAGTGGTAATCGGGAGAGGCAAATAGATGAGCAGTTCTTC. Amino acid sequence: CASGNRERQIDEQFF. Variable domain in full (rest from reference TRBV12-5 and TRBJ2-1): DARVTQTPRHKVTEMGQEVTMRCQPILGHNTVFWYRQTMMQGLELLAYFRNRAPLDDSGMPKDRFSAEMPDATLATLKIQPSEPRDSAVYFCASGNRERQIDEQFFGPGTRLTVL.

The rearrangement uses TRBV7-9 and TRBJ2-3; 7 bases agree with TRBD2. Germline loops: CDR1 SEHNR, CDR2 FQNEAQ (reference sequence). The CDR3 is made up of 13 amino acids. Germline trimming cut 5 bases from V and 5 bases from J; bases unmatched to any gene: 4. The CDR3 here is CASSPPSGDTQYF. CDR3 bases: TGTGCCAGCAGCCCCCCTAGCGGAGATACGCAGTATTTT. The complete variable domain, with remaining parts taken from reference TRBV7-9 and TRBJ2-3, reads DTGVSQNPRHKITKRGQNVTFRCDPISEHNRLYWYRQTLGQGPEFLTYFQNEAQLEKSRLLSDRFSAERPKGSFSTLEIQRTEQGDSAMYLCASSPPSGDTQYFGPGTRLTVL.

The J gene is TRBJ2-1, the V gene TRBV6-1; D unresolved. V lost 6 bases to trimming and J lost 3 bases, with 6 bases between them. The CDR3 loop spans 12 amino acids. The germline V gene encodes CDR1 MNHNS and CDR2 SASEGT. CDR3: CASSRSYNEQFF. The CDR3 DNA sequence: TGTGCCAGCAGCAGAAGCTACAATGAGCAGTTCTTC.

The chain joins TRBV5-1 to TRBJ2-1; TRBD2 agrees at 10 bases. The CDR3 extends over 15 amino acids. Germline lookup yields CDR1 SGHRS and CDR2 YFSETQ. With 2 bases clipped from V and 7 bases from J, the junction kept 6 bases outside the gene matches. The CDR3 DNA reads TGCGCCAGCAGCTTCCGCCTAGCGGGGGTTAATGAGCAGTTCTTC. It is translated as CASSFRLAGVNEQFF.

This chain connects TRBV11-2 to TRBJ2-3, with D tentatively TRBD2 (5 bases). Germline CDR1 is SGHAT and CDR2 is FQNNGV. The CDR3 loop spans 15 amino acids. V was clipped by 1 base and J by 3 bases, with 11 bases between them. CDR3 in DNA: TGTGCCAGCAGCTTAGCTAGCCGGGAAACAGATACGCAGTATTTT. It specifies CASSLASRETDTQYF. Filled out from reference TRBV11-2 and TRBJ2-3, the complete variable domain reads EAGVAQSPRYKIIEKRQSVAFWCNPISGHATLYWYQQILGQGPKLLIQFQNNGVVDDSQLPKDRFSAERLKGVDSTLKIQPAKLEDSAVYLCASSLASRETDTQYFGPGTRLTVL.

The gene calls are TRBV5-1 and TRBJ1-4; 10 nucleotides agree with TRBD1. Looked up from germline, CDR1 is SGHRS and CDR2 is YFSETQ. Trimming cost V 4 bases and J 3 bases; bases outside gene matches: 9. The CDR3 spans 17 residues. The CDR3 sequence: CASSPWTGGSPNEKLFF. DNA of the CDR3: TGCGCCAGCAGCCCATGGACAGGGGGTTCGCCTAATGAAAAACTGTTTTTT.

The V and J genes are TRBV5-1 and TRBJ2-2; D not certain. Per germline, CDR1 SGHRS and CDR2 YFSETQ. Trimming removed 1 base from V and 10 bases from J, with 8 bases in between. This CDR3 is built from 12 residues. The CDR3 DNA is TGCGCCAGCAGCTTGACAGTTGAGGAGCTGTTTTTT. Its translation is CASSLTVEELFF.

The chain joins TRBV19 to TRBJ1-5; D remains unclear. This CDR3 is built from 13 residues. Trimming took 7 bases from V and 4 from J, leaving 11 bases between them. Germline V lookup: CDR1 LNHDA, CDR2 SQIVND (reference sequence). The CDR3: CASTSTANQPQHF. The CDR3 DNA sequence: TGTGCCAGTACCTCGACCGCGAATCAGCCCCAGCATTTT.

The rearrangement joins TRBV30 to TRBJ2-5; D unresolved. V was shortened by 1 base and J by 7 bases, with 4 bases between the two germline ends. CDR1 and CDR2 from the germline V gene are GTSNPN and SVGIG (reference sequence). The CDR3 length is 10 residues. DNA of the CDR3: TGTGCCTGGAGTGAAGGGACCCAGTACTTC. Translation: CAWSEGTQYF. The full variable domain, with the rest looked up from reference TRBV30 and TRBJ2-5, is SQTIHQWPATLVQPVGSPLSLECTVEGTSNPNLYWYRQAAGRGLQLLFYSVGIGQISSEVPQNLSASRPQDRQFILSSKKLLLSDSGFYLCAWSEGTQYFGPGTRLLVL.

The CDR3 DNA reads as TGTGCCAGCAGCTATTCGGCGGGGGCGGGGGATACGCAGTATTTT. This codes for CASSYSAGAGDTQYF. This chain uses TRBV7-3 with TRBJ2-3, with a possible D match to TRBD2 (7 bases). V dropped 4 bases and J dropped 6 bases, with 17 bases sitting between them. The CDR3 totals 15 residues. The germline gives CDR1 SGHTA, CDR2 FQGTGA.